Presented here are 2 T cell receptor beta chains from one specimen sequenced in a study of CD8+CD57+ T cells in acquired aplastic anemia. Whoever was chosen for sequencing had shown CD8+CD57+ cell expansion by flow cytometry. CDR3 and TCR beta VDJ profiling relied on genomic DNA as the template. TCRdb itself ran the reads through MiXCR, one entry per CDR3 protein. Of more than 250,000 distinct CDR3 sequences listed, 82% are singletons. Material for sequencing was sorted CD4+, CD8+, or CD8+CD57+ T cells (not recorded which) from PBMCs. Receptors were obtained from a human donor with aplastic anemia.

Ten or more counts support this clonotype. This chain joins TRBV11-2 and TRBJ2-3; no firm D call. This CDR3 contains 13 residues. Germline assignment: CDR1 SGHAT and CDR2 FQNNGV. Trimming took 5 bases from V and 5 from J, leaving 11 bases between them. CDR3 residues: CASSPTPGDTQYF. In DNA, the CDR3 is TGTGCCAGCAGCCCGACGCCTGGAGATACGCAGTATTTT.

The V gene is TRBV7-2, the J gene TRBJ1-2; no definite D call. Trimming pared 5 bases from V and 10 bases from J, leaving 26 bases between. Germline values: CDR1 SGHTA, CDR2 FQGNSA. This CDR3 contains 16 residues. The CDR3 protein is CASSQAGNQETQYYTF. CDR3 DNA: TGTGCCAGCAGCCAAGCGGGCAACCAAGAGACCCAGTACTACACCTTC.